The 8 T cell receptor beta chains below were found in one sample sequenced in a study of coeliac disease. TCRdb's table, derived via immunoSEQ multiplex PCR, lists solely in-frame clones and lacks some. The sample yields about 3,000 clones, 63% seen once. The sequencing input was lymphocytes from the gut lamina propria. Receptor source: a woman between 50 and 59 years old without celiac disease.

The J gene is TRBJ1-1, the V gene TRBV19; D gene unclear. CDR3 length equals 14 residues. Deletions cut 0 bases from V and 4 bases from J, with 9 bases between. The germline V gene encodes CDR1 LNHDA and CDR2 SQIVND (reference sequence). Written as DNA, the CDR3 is TGTGCCAGTAGTATAGATCGGGAGGTCACTGAAGCTTTCTTT. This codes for CASSIDREVTEAFF. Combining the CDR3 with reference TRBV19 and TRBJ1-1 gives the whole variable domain DGGITQSPKYLFRKEGQNVTLSCEQNLNHDAMYWYRQDPGQGLRLIYYSQIVNDFQKGDIAEGYSVSREKKESFPLTVTSAQKNPTAFYLCASSIDREVTEAFFGQGTRLTVV.

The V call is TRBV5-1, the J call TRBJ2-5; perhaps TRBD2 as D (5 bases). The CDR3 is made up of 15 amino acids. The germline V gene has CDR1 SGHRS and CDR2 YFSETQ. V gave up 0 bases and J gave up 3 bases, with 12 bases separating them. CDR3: CASSLGLANKETQYF. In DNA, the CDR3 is TGCGCCAGCAGCTTGGGGCTAGCAAATAAAGAGACCCAGTACTTC.

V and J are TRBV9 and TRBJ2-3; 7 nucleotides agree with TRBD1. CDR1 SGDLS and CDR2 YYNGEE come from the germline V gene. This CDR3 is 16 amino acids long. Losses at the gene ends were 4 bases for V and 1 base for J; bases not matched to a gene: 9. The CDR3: CASSLGQTPGTDTQYF. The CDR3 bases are TGTGCCAGCAGCCTGGGACAGACCCCTGGCACAGATACGCAGTATTTT.

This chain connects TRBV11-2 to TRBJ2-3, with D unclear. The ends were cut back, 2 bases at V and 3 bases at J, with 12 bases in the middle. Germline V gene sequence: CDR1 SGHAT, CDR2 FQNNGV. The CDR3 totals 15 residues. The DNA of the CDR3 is TGTGCCAGCAGCTTAAATCGGTTAGTTACAGATACGCAGTATTTT. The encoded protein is CASSLNRLVTDTQYF. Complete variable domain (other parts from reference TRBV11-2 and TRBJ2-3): EAGVAQSPRYKIIEKRQSVAFWCNPISGHATLYWYQQILGQGPKLLIQFQNNGVVDDSQLPKDRFSAERLKGVDSTLKIQPAKLEDSAVYLCASSLNRLVTDTQYFGPGTRLTVL.

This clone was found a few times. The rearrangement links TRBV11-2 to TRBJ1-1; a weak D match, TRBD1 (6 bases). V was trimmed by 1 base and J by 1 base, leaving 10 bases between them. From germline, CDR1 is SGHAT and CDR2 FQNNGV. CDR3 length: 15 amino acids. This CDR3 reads CASSLVPGANTEAFF. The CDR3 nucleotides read TGTGCCAGCAGCTTAGTCCCAGGGGCGAACACTGAAGCTTTCTTT.

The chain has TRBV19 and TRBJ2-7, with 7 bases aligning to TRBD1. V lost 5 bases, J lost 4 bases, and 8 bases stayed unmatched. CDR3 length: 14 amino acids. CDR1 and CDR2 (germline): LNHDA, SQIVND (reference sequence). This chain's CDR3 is CASSATGRRYEQYF. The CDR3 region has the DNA TGTGCCAGTAGTGCGACAGGGAGAAGGTACGAGCAGTACTTC.

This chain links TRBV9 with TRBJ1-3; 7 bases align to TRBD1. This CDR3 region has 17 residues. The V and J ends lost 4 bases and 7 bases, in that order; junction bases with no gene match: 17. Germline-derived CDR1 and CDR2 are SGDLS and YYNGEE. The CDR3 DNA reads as TGTGCCAGCAGCACAGGGGTAGGCGGGACAGCCGGGAACACCATATATTTT. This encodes CASSTGVGGTAGNTIYF. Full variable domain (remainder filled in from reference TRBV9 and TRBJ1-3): DSGVTQTPKHLITATGQRVTLRCSPRSGDLSVYWYQQSLDQGLQFLIQYYNGEERAKGNILERFSAQQFPDLHSELNLSSLELGDSALYFCASSTGVGGTAGNTIYFGEGSWLTVV.

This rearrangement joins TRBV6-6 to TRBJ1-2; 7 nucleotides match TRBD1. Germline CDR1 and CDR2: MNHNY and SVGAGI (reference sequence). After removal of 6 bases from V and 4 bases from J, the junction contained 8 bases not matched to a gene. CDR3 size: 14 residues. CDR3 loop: CASSDEGGGYGYTF. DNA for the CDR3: TGTGCCAGCAGCGACGAAGGGGGCGGCTATGGCTACACCTTC.